Listed below are T cell receptor beta chains from one sample, sequenced in a study of T cell responses to AZD1222 COVID-19 vaccine. Using immunoSEQ multiplex PCR, the repertoire was profiled, and TCRdb retains in-frame clones only, with some absent. The data hold over 120,000 clones, with over 85% observed a single time. This specimen was peripheral blood, taken 28 days after the second AZD1222 dose. The receptors derive from an adult who received the AZD1222 COVID-19 vaccine. CDR3s include the opening cysteine and the closing phenylalanine or tryptophan. A D gene is named only where the DNA matches it firmly. For some rows the clone size is stated as once, few or many, or as a class when expanded; others skip it.

v_gene,abundance,d_gene,j_gene,len,CDR3aa,CDR3nt
TRBV27,-,TRBD2,TRBJ2-1,16,CASSLGTSATYNEQFF,TGTGCCAGCAGTTTAGGGACTAGCGCTACCTACAATGAGCAGTTCTTC
TRBV24-1,-,-,TRBJ1-4,13,CATSDGGTQGLFF,TGTGCCACCAGTGACGGTGGGACCCAAGGACTGTTTTTT
TRBV10-3,-,-,TRBJ2-6,14,CAIRPEAGANVLTF,TGTGCCATCAGGCCGGAGGCGGGGGCCAACGTCCTGACTTTC
TRBV7-7,-,-,TRBJ2-5,14,CASSPTGFGETQYF,TGTGCCAGCAGCCCCACAGGGTTTGGAGAGACCCAGTACTTC
TRBV19,-,-,TRBJ1-3,14,CASDFGGDGNTIYF,TGTGCCAGTGACTTCGGGGGCGATGGAAACACCATATATTTT
TRBV9,-,-,TRBJ1-2,15,CASSVGIGSLYGYTF,TGTGCCAGCAGCGTAGGGATTGGGTCCCTTTATGGCTACACCTTC
TRBV27,-,TRBD1,TRBJ1-1,16,CASSFGTGPRNTEAFF,TGTGCCAGCAGTTTTGGGACAGGTCCTCGTAACACTGAAGCTTTCTTT
TRBV7-2,-,-,TRBJ1-1,12,CASSRAGAEAFF,TGTGCCAGCAGCCGGGCGGGCGCTGAAGCTTTCTTT
TRBV27,-,-,TRBJ1-2,16,CASSLSPGRTGYGYTF,TGTGCCAGCAGTTTATCCCCGGGGCGGACCGGCTATGGCTACACCTTC
TRBV6-5,-,-,TRBJ2-7,14,CASSLTARHYEQYF,TGTGCCAGCAGCCTAACGGCCCGCCACTACGAGCAGTACTTC
TRBV7-3,-,TRBD2,TRBJ2-1,18,CASSRGTSGALSYNEQFF,TGTGCCAGCAGCCGAGGGACTAGCGGGGCCCTCTCCTACAATGAGCAGTTCTTC
TRBV30,once,TRBD1,TRBJ2-4,14,CAWRYGTAKNIQYF,TGTGCCTGGAGGTACGGGACAGCTAAAAACATTCAGTACTTC
TRBV7-2,-,TRBD2,TRBJ2-1,17,CASSLFMAGGNYNEQFF,TGTGCCAGCAGCTTATTTATGGCGGGAGGCAACTACAATGAGCAGTTCTTC
TRBV7-9,few,TRBD1,TRBJ1-1,13,CASSTGGFTEAFF,TGTGCCAGCAGCACAGGGGGATTCACTGAAGCTTTCTTT
TRBV30,-,-,TRBJ1-5,13,CACQKGLGQPQHF,TGTGCCTGCCAAAAGGGACTGGGTCAGCCCCAGCATTTT
TRBV5-4,-,-,TRBJ2-3,15,CAFQFRQAGTDTQYF,TGTGCCTTCCAATTCAGACAGGCGGGCACAGATACGCAGTATTTT
TRBV4-1,-,-,TRBJ2-6,19,CASSQDPRSPLSGANVLTF,TGCGCCAGCAGCCAAGATCCGCGCAGTCCCCTCTCTGGGGCCAACGTCCTGACTTTC
TRBV7-2,few,TRBD1,TRBJ1-2,14,CASSMPGQGHGYTF,TGTGCCAGCAGCATGCCGGGACAGGGACATGGCTACACCTTC
TRBV28,-,-,TRBJ1-6,18,CASSLSGHRSSYNSPLHF,TGTGCCAGCAGTTTATCGGGTCACAGGAGCTCCTATAATTCACCCCTCCACTTT
TRBV13,-,TRBD2,TRBJ2-3,14,CASSPRTSGDTQYF,TGTGCCAGCAGCCCGAGGACTAGCGGAGATACGCAGTATTTT
TRBV18,-,TRBD2,TRBJ2-7,16,CASSPLSSGSRNEQYF,TGTGCCAGCTCACCACTCTCTAGCGGGAGTCGTAACGAGCAGTACTTC
TRBV9,-,-,TRBJ1-3,16,CASSVVPGDSGNTIYF,TGTGCCAGCAGCGTAGTCCCAGGGGACTCTGGAAACACCATATATTTT
TRBV20-1,-,-,TRBJ2-3,11,CSAHLTDTQYF,TGCAGTGCTCACCTCACAGATACGCAGTATTTT
TRBV4-1,-,-,TRBJ2-7,12,CASSPPGYEQYF,TGCGCCAGCAGCCCCCCAGGTTACGAGCAGTACTTC
TRBV6-2/TRBV6-3,-,-,TRBJ1-5,14,CASSFRQSFWPQHF,TGTGCCAGCAGTTTCCGGCAGAGCTTTTGGCCCCAGCATTTT
TRBV7-9,-,TRBD1,TRBJ1-2,13,CASSPDRAYGYTF,TGTGCCAGCAGCCCCGACAGGGCGTATGGCTACACCTTC
TRBV11-2,-,-,TRBJ2-3,13,CASSWWNTDTQYF,TGTGCCAGCAGCTGGTGGAACACAGATACGCAGTATTTT
TRBV28,-,TRBD1,TRBJ1-2,17,CASSLSGQGEFLLGYTF,TGTGCCAGCAGTTTATCGGGACAGGGGGAGTTCTTATTGGGCTACACCTTC
TRBV27,-,-,TRBJ2-2,15,CASTLGGTMTGELFF,TGTGCCAGCACGCTCGGAGGGACGATGACCGGGGAGCTGTTTTTT
TRBV4-1,-,TRBD2,TRBJ2-1,17,CASSQEPGGSSYNEQFF,TGCGCCAGCAGCCAAGAACCGGGAGGGAGCTCCTACAATGAGCAGTTCTTC
TRBV19,-,TRBD1,TRBJ1-1,14,CASSMRRGDTEAFF,TGTGCCAGTAGTATGCGCAGGGGGGACACTGAAGCTTTCTTT
TRBV11-2,-,-,TRBJ2-2,16,CASSSTPGTNTGELFF,TGTGCCAGCAGCTCAACTCCCGGGACTAACACCGGGGAGCTGTTTTTT
TRBV6-5,-,TRBD1,TRBJ2-1,15,CASSYSRAGGGEQFF,TGTGCCAGCAGTTACTCGAGGGCAGGGGGTGGTGAGCAGTTCTTC
TRBV3-1/TRBV3-2,once,-,TRBJ1-4,12,CASSQDIGKLFF,TGTGCCAGCAGCCAAGATATCGGAAAACTGTTTTTT
TRBV19,few,-,TRBJ1-4,15,CASRDSYLTNEKLFF,TGTGCCAGTAGGGACAGCTATTTAACTAATGAAAAACTGTTTTTT